The 16 T cell receptor beta chains presented below share a single source sample, sequenced in a study of T cell changes during pregnancy in multiple sclerosis. Assay used: immunoSEQ multiplex PCR; TCRdb lists only in-frame clones, some missing. The sample lists some 29,000 clones; about nine tenths were seen once. The sample was CD8+ T cells from peripheral blood mononuclear cells, taken in the second trimester of pregnancy. These receptors all stem from a female donor in good health, enrolled as a control in a pregnancy study.

Regarding this clone: At one end the junction does not follow the germline gene, possibly because of a read error. The chain combines TRBV7-9 with TRBJ2-3, with 8 bases identical to TRBD2. Germline V gene lookup returns CDR1 SEHNR and CDR2 FQNEAQ (reference sequence). The CDR3 extends over 13 amino acids. Here the CDR3 DNA reads TGTGCCAGCAGCTTTTTCGAAGCGGGGGAACAGGATTTT. The encoded protein is CASSFFEAGEQDF.

The V call is TRBV27, the J call TRBJ2-5; D possibly corresponds to TRBD1 (5 bases). Germline loops: CDR1 MNHEY, CDR2 SMNVEV (reference sequence). CDR3 length equals 15 residues. Trimming stripped 6 bases from V and 3 bases from J, with 17 bases between. The CDR3 DNA is TGTGCCAGCAGCCCCACGCTGGGCAGGGAAGAGACCCAGTACTTC. Translation: CASSPTLGREETQYF.

The genes are TRBV5-5 and TRBJ1-2, with D possibly being TRBD1 (6 bases). The CDR3 length is 16 residues. In germline, CDR1 is SGHKS, CDR2 YYEKEE (reference sequence). With 2 bases removed from V and 5 bases from J, the gap between germline ends came to 19 bases. CDR3 in amino acids: CASSFPWTEGQYGYTF. DNA for the CDR3: TGTGCCAGCAGCTTTCCGTGGACGGAAGGACAGTATGGCTACACCTTC.

Concerning this clone: Sequence at one end of the junction differs from germline and may be a read error. The chain joins TRBV7-7 to TRBJ2-1, with D uncertain. The CDR3 totals 17 residues. The germline V gene encodes CDR1 SSHAT and CDR2 FNYEAQ (reference sequence). The CDR3 nucleotides are TGTGCTAGCAGCTTAGCCGAGGTTGCGAGCTCCTACAATGAGCAGTTCTTC. Translated: CASSLAEVASSYNEQFF.

The chain is built from TRBV7-3 and TRBJ2-5; D is possibly TRBD2 (5 bases). Trimming took 0 bases from V and 0 from J, leaving 11 bases between them. Germline CDR1 is SGHTA and CDR2 is FQGTGA. There are 16 residues in the CDR3. The CDR3 DNA reads TGTGCCAGCAGCTTAACCGGGGAGCGGTACCAAGAGACCCAGTACTTC. Translating it yields CASSLTGERYQETQYF.

The V call is TRBV5-6, the J call TRBJ1-5, with unresolved D. This CDR3 has 16 amino acids. V lost 4 bases and J lost 2, with 16 bases in between. Germline V gene data show CDR1 as SGHDT and CDR2 as YYEEEE. As DNA, the CDR3 is TGTGCCAGCAGCCGCTGGCGGGGAATGGGCAATCAGCCCCAGCATTTT. Translation gives CASSRWRGMGNQPQHF.

The chain uses TRBV5-6 and TRBJ2-7, with 8 positions matching TRBD1. Germline assignment: CDR1 SGHDT and CDR2 YYEEEE. J was trimmed by 3 bases and V by 3 bases; bases with no gene match: 11. This CDR3 region has 16 residues. CDR3 sequence (DNA): TGTGCCAGCAGCTCCCTAGGACAGGGACAAGGCTACGAGCAGTACTTC. It specifies CASSSLGQGQGYEQYF. The full variable domain, with the rest looked up from reference TRBV5-6 and TRBJ2-7, is DAGVTQSPTHLIKTRGQQVTLRCSPKSGHDTVSWYQQALGQGPQFIFQYYEEEERQRGNFPDRFSGHQFPNYSSELNVNALLLGDSALYLCASSSLGQGQGYEQYFGPGTRLTVT.

The V and J genes are TRBV9 and TRBJ1-6, with a tentative D call TRBD1 (5 bases). The CDR3 covers 14 residues. Germline V gene data show CDR1 as SGDLS and CDR2 as YYNGEE. V was clipped by 2 bases and J by 10 bases, with 13 bases between them. The CDR3 region is CASSVIGVGSPLHF. DNA for the CDR3: TGTGCCAGCAGCGTCATAGGGGTTGGATCACCCCTCCACTTT.

The chain employs TRBV7-9 and TRBJ2-7; 7 nucleotides match TRBD1. V lost 1 base to trimming and J lost 3 bases; unmatched junction nucleotides: 3. The CDR3 runs 14 residues. Germline-derived CDR1 and CDR2 are SEHNR and FQNEAQ (reference sequence). The CDR3 DNA follows: TGTGCCAGCAGCTTAGTGGGACAGAGCTACGAGCAGTACTTC. Amino acids: CASSLVGQSYEQYF.

In DNA form, the CDR3 reads TGTGCCAGCAGTTACCAGACTAGCGGGGGAAGTTATGAGCAGTTCTTC. Amino acids: CASSYQTSGGSYEQFF. This chain uses TRBV6-5 with TRBJ2-1; TRBD2 matches 12 bases. Germline assignment: CDR1 MNHEY and CDR2 SVGAGI. The J segment lost 8 bases and the V segment lost 2 bases, leaving 7 bases of the junction unmatched. CDR3 length: 16 amino acids.

The chain uses TRBV11-2 and TRBJ2-7; the D is unclear. CDR3 length equals 13 residues. Germline V gene sequence: CDR1 SGHAT, CDR2 FQNNGV. V lost 0 bases and J 2 bases, leaving 5 bases between the germline ends. CDR3 coding DNA: TGTGCCAGCAGCTTAGATCTCCCCTACGAGCAGTACTTC. This encodes CASSLDLPYEQYF.

This chain connects TRBV11-3 to TRBJ2-5, with D possibly TRBD1 on 6 matching bases. Deletions cut 5 bases from V and 5 bases from J, with 12 bases between. The germline V gene has CDR1 SGHNT and CDR2 YENEEA. The CDR3 has 13 residues. CDR3 protein: CASSQTGYETQYF. The CDR3 DNA is TGTGCCAGCAGCCAAACAGGGTACGAGACCCAGTACTTC.

This chain uses TRBV6-1 with TRBJ1-4, with TRBD1 matching 8 bases. V shed 1 base, J shed 6 bases, and the junction held 7 bases outside the gene matches. The germline CDR1 and CDR2 sequences are MNHNS and SASEGT. CDR3 length: 16 amino acids. This CDR3 reads CASSEGRGTGYEKLFF. CDR3 bases: TGTGCCAGCAGTGAAGGACGGGGGACAGGCTATGAAAAACTGTTTTTT.

J is TRBJ2-3 and V is TRBV11-1; D uncertain. Germline CDR1 reads SGHAT; CDR2 reads FQDESV (reference sequence). The CDR3 length is 15 residues. V was trimmed by 4 bases and J by 0 bases, leaving 11 bases between them. CDR3 in DNA: TGTGCCAGCAGCTCCTCCCTTACTAGCACAGATACGCAGTATTTT. Its protein product is CASSSSLTSTDTQYF.

V and J are TRBV30 and TRBJ2-2; 13 nucleotides align to TRBD2. The CDR3 length is 15 residues. J lost 6 bases, V lost 5 bases, and 6 bases had no gene match. CDR1 GTSNPN and CDR2 SVGIG come from the germline V gene (reference sequence). The CDR3 loop is CAWATSGGGSGELFF. The CDR3 DNA reads TGTGCCTGGGCCACTAGCGGGGGGGGGTCCGGGGAGCTGTTTTTT.

The chain carries TRBV19 and TRBJ2-2; D perhaps matches TRBD2 (5 bases). The V end lost 2 bases, the J end lost 0 bases, and 10 bases lay between the germline ends. The germline gives CDR1 LNHDA, CDR2 SQIVND (reference sequence). The CDR3 contains 16 residues. CDR3 DNA: TGTGCCAGTAGTATACGGGGAATGGCGAACACCGGGGAGCTGTTTTTT. Its protein product is CASSIRGMANTGELFF.